Each of the 15 T cell receptor beta chains below was sequenced from the same sample in a study of T cell responses to AZD1222 COVID-19 vaccine. Method: immunoSEQ multiplex PCR; TCRdb's copy keeps in-frame clones and lacks some. This sample carries around 120,000 clones, roughly nine tenths of them seen once, and the ten largest clones take almost 4.5%. The source material was peripheral blood, sampled on day 0 of AZD1222 vaccination. These receptors were obtained from an adult in good health.

This clone was seen a few times. The gene calls are TRBV19 and TRBJ1-6; D possibly corresponds to TRBD1 (5 bases). CDR1 is LNHDA, CDR2 SQIVND, per germline (reference sequence). The V end was cut by 2 bases, the J end by 7 bases, with 21 bases between. The CDR3 contains 18 residues. DNA of the CDR3: TGTGCCAGTAGTATATCCCGCGGGACTGCCGGAAGGAATTCACCCCTCCACTTT. It codes for CASSISRGTAGRNSPLHF. The full variable domain, in which reference TRBV19 and TRBJ1-6 provide the parts outside the CDR3, is DGGITQSPKYLFRKEGQNVTLSCEQNLNHDAMYWYRQDPGQGLRLIYYSQIVNDFQKGDIAEGYSVSREKKESFPLTVTSAQKNPTAFYLCASSISRGTAGRNSPLHFGNGTRLTVT.

This clone was seen a handful of times. CDR3 sequence reads: CASSYSGGVEEAFF. CDR3 DNA: TGTGCCAGCAGTTACTCAGGGGGCGTGGAAGAAGCTTTCTTT. The V gene is TRBV6-5, the J gene TRBJ1-1; the match to TRBD1 covers 7 bases. CDR1 and CDR2 (germline): MNHEY, SVGAGI. CDR3 size: 14 residues. V lost 0 bases to trimming and J lost 8 bases; unmatched junction nucleotides: 6.

V is TRBV16 and J is TRBJ2-2; 9 nucleotides align to TRBD1. J gave up 1 base and V 4 bases, and 4 bases lay outside the gene matches. This CDR3 has 16 amino acids. The germline gives CDR1 KGHSY, CDR2 FQNENV. The CDR3 DNA reads as TGTGCCAGCAGCCCTCACAGGGGGCTGAACACCGGGGAGCTGTTTTTT. Protein: CASSPHRGLNTGELFF.

The V call is TRBV7-9, the J call TRBJ2-5, with D possibly TRBD2 on 5 matching bases. This CDR3 region has 11 residues. Germline V gene sequence: CDR1 SEHNR, CDR2 FQNEAQ (reference sequence). Between the trimmed V and J ends, which lost 11 bases and 5 bases, there was a span of 12 bases. CDR3 nucleotide sequence: TGTGCCGGCGAGGGTTGGGAGACCCAGTACTTC. Protein sequence: CAGEGWETQYF.

The chain carries TRBV27 and TRBJ2-7; D ambiguous. The CDR3 runs 14 residues. The germline V gene encodes CDR1 MNHEY and CDR2 SMNVEV (reference sequence). Deletions cut 7 bases from V and 1 base from J, with 14 bases between. The CDR3, as DNA: TGTGCCAGCATGCTAGGAGTTTCGTCCTACGAGCAGTACTTC. This codes for CASMLGVSSYEQYF.

V gene TRBV7-9 combines with J gene TRBJ1-5, with 7 bases lining up with TRBD1. The ends lost 1 base at V and 6 bases at J; junction bases unmatched: 3. The CDR3 totals 14 residues. The germline gives CDR1 SEHNR, CDR2 FQNEAQ (reference sequence). The CDR3 DNA sequence: TGTGCCAGCAGCTTAGGACAGGGTGGTCAGCCCCAGCATTTT. Translation: CASSLGQGGQPQHF.

This clone was seen ten or more times. Other DNA sequences in the same sample also yield this CDR3. V usage is TRBV2 and J usage is TRBJ1-5; unclear D gene. Per germline, CDR1 SNHLY and CDR2 FYNNEI. The CDR3 runs to 14 residues. Between the trimmed V and J ends, which lost 4 bases and 1 base, there was a span of 8 bases. This CDR3 is CASSGSISNQPQHF. The CDR3 region has the DNA TGTGCCAGCAGTGGCAGTATAAGCAATCAGCCCCAGCATTTT. Using reference TRBV2 and TRBJ1-5 for the parts outside the CDR3, the full variable domain is EPEVTQTPSHQVTQMGQEVILRCVPISNHLYFYWYRQILGQKVEFLVSFYNNEISEKSEIFDDQFSVERPDGSNFTLKIRSTKLEDSAMYFCASSGSISNQPQHFGDGTRLSIL.

The genes are TRBV28 and TRBJ2-1, with 7 bases fitting TRBD2. Trimming removed 7 bases from V and 1 base from J; junction bases left unmatched: 4. In germline, CDR1 is MDHEN, CDR2 SYDVKM. The CDR3 is made up of 14 amino acids. The CDR3 DNA reads as TGTGCCAGCATCCAGGGAGGGTCCTACAATGAGCAGTTCTTC. This translates into CASIQGGSYNEQFF.

The genes are TRBV6-1 and TRBJ2-5, with 8 bases fitting TRBD2. Germline CDR1 reads MNHNS; CDR2 reads SASEGT. The CDR3 length is 14 residues. J was trimmed by 5 bases and V by 6 bases; bases with no gene match: 8. The CDR3 sequence is CASSRGGPQETQYF. CDR3 nucleotides: TGTGCCAGCAGCCGCGGGGGGCCTCAGGAGACCCAGTACTTC.

The V call is TRBV6-5, the J call TRBJ2-2, with D possibly being TRBD1 or TRBD2 (5 bases each). CDR3 length equals 14 residues. Trimming took 5 bases from V and 2 from J, leaving 9 bases between them. The germline V gene encodes CDR1 MNHEY and CDR2 SVGAGI. CDR3: CASSRRDNTGELFF. The CDR3 DNA sequence: TGTGCCAGCAGTCGCCGGGACAACACCGGGGAGCTGTTTTTT.

V is TRBV11-2 and J is TRBJ2-7; perhaps TRBD1 as D (6 bases). The germline CDR1 and CDR2 sequences are SGHAT and FQNNGV. The CDR3 spans 14 residues. V was clipped by 4 bases and J by 2 bases, with 12 bases between them. The CDR3 region has the DNA TGTGCCAGCAGCTGGACAGTTTCCACCTACGAGCAGTACTTC. Its translation is CASSWTVSTYEQYF.

The CDR3 coding sequence is TGCGCCAGCAGCCATAGTACCGGGACAGGGGATCAGCCCCAGCATTTT. It translates to CASSHSTGTGDQPQHF. The rearrangement links TRBV4-1 to TRBJ1-5; 10 nucleotides agree with TRBD1. The CDR3 length is 16 residues. V lost 3 bases to trimming and J lost 5 bases; unmatched junction nucleotides: 7. Per the germline V gene, CDR1 is MGHRA and CDR2 is YSYEKL.

The chain is built from TRBV19 and TRBJ2-7; 10 bases are shared with TRBD2. Germline lookup yields CDR1 LNHDA and CDR2 SQIVND (reference sequence). The CDR3 totals 15 residues. Germline trimming cut 4 bases from V and 8 bases from J; bases unmatched to any gene: 11. The DNA of the CDR3 is TGTGCCAGTAGTACCACCGGGACTAGCGAAGGAAAGCAGTACTTC. The encoded protein is CASSTTGTSEGKQYF.

The chain employs TRBV5-6 and TRBJ1-6, with D uncertain. The CDR3 is 14 residues long. V gave up 0 bases and J gave up 14 bases, with 15 bases separating them. Per the germline V gene, CDR1 is SGHDT and CDR2 is YYEEEE. Here the CDR3 DNA reads TGTGCCAGCAGCTTGGCCCTGTTGGGTATCTCCCTCCACTTT. Its translation is CASSLALLGISLHF.

The gene calls are TRBV6-5 and TRBJ1-2, with TRBD1 identical over 7 bases. V gave up 7 bases and J gave up 3 bases; unmatched junction bases: 8. CDR3 length equals 14 residues. Germline V lookup: CDR1 MNHEY, CDR2 SVGAGI. Written as DNA, the CDR3 is TGTGCCAGCAACGAAGGGCAGGGGGACTATGGCTACACCTTC. This gives the protein CASNEGQGDYGYTF.